A selection of T cell receptor beta chains follows, all from one sample in a study of blood T cell repertoires in COVID-19. Clones were sequenced by immunoSEQ multiplex PCR, and TCRdb holds only the in-frame ones, with some missing. This table holds about 220,000 clones, 80% to 90% found once. Sequencing was performed on peripheral blood. These receptors all stem from a man in his fifties or sixties with active or convalescent COVID-19. CDR3s include the opening cysteine and the closing phenylalanine or tryptophan. D genes are given only for firm matches. The size of a clone is reported for some rows only, either as once, few or many, or as a class for expanded clones.

NA	NA	TRBJ2-3	TRBV7-2	TGTGCCAGCAGTGTCACATGGGGCCCCGCAGCCACAGATACGCAGTATTTT	CASSVTWGPAATDTQYF
NA	NA	TRBJ2-7	TRBV5-1	TGCGCCAGCAGCCATCCCCTCGGGTCCTCCTACGAGCAGTACTTC	CASSHPLGSSYEQYF
NA	NA	TRBJ2-3	TRBV4-3	TGCGCCAGCAGCCAAGAGGGGGGTCCTAGCACAGATACGCAGTATTTT	CASSQEGGPSTDTQYF
NA	NA	TRBJ2-7	TRBV7-9	TGTGCCAGCAGCCCGTCACAGAGCGAGCAGTACTTC	CASSPSQSEQYF
NA	NA	TRBJ1-1	TRBV5-4	TGTGCCAGCAGCTTGGGGGGACACCTGAACACTGAAGCTTTCTTT	CASSLGGHLNTEAFF
NA	NA	TRBJ1-4	TRBV19	TGTGCCAGTCGGGGGGGGCAGCTGAATGAAAAACTGTTTTTT	CASRGGQLNEKLFF
NA	TRBD1	TRBJ2-3	TRBV4-3	TGCGCCAGCAGCGTAGGCGCAGGGGGCTCGGATTTGTTGTGGGATACGCAGTATTTT	CASSVGAGGSDLLWDTQYF
NA	TRBD2	TRBJ2-1	TRBV5-1	TGCGCCAGCAGCGCCCTCCTAGCGGGAGTAGGCAATGAGCAGTTCTTC	CASSALLAGVGNEQFF
NA	TRBD1	TRBJ1-1	TRBV7-9	TGTGCCAGCAGCTCGAGACAGGGTCGATTGAACACTGAAGCTTTCTTT	CASSSRQGRLNTEAFF
NA	NA	TRBJ1-4	TRBV10-3	TGTGCCATCGGCCAGTCCCCAACTAATGAAAAACTGTTTTTT	CAIGQSPTNEKLFF
NA	TRBD1	TRBJ1-4	TRBV4-3	TGCGCCAGCAGCCAAGGAGGGGGCTCAGGGACCTTGCGAGAAAAACTGTTTTTT	CASSQGGGSGTLREKLFF
NA	NA	TRBJ1-5	TRBV2	TGTGCCAGCCGAATTCTAAATAGCAATCAGCCCCAGCATTTT	CASRILNSNQPQHF
NA	NA	TRBJ1-5	TRBV19	TGTGCCAGTAGTATAGGGGCAACAGCCCAGCATTTT	CASSIGATAQHF
NA	TRBD1	TRBJ2-1	TRBV12-5	TGTGCTAGTGGTCCCGGACAGGGATGGCAGCAGTTCTTC	CASGPGQGWQQFF
NA	NA	TRBJ1-2	TRBV28	TGTGCCACCACAGGGATGGGGTTCGTCGGCTACACCTTC	CATTGMGFVGYTF
NA	NA	TRBJ2-2	TRBV5-1	TGCGCCAGCAGCCTCAGACAGGCTACCACCGGGGAGCTGTTTTTT	CASSLRQATTGELFF
NA	TRBD2	TRBJ2-7	TRBV28	TGTGCCAGCGGACCCGGGACTAGCGTCTACGAGCAGTACTTC	CASGPGTSVYEQYF
NA	TRBD2	TRBJ2-3	TRBV15	TGTGCCACCAGCAGAGATGGAGCGGGGAGAACAGATACGCAGTATTTT	CATSRDGAGRTDTQYF
NA	NA	TRBJ1-3	TRBV6-5	TGTGCCAGCACCTACAGGACCTACTCTGGAAACACCATATATTTT	CASTYRTYSGNTIYF
NA	TRBD2	TRBJ2-7	TRBV7-2	TGTGCCAGCAGCGCCGGGACTAAGCCCCCCCACGAGCAGTACTTC	CASSAGTKPPHEQYF
many	NA	TRBJ2-2	TRBV7-3	TGTGCCAGCAGCTTATTGGCTGGGGAGCTGTTTTTT	CASSLLAGELFF
NA	NA	TRBJ1-2	TRBV6-6	TGTGCCAGCAGTCCCTCGGGTGGCATGGACTATGGCTACACCTTC	CASSPSGGMDYGYTF
few	TRBD2	TRBJ2-5	TRBV3-1/TRBV3-2	TGTGCCAGCAGCCTAGCTAGCGGGGGGGCTGGGGAGACCCAGTACTTC	CASSLASGGAGETQYF
NA	NA	TRBJ1-1	TRBV5-1	TGCGCCAGCAGGTACTCTGGGCCTCGGGAGGTAGCTTTCTTT	CASRYSGPREVAFF
NA	TRBD2	TRBJ2-1	TRBV5-1	TGCGCCAGCAGCATTACTAGCGGGAGTGGGTGGAATGAGCAGTTCTTC	CASSITSGSGWNEQFF
NA	NA	TRBJ1-2	TRBV4-1	TGCGCCAGCAGCCAAGACTCCCAAACCGGTCTCGGGGGGGATGGCTACACCTTC	CASSQDSQTGLGGDGYTF